Detailed here is one T cell receptor beta chain. Antigen: not known. The protocol was immunoSEQ multiplex PCR, while the TCRdb copy is restricted to in-frame clones and leaves out a portion. The sample lists tens of thousands of clones; around 90% were seen once. This entry comes from a study of OX40 agonist ivuxolimab in advanced cancers. Study details: Hepatocellular carcinoma, melanoma, renal cell or head and neck cancer was diagnosed in the dose-escalation patients. Study-level results: Some nonresponders also had low normalized T-cell clonal expansion.

Germline V gene sequence: CDR1 SGHVS, CDR2 FQNEAQ. This CDR3 is built from 16 residues. Trimming stripped 5 bases from V and 2 bases from J, with 16 bases between. The sequencing used CD4+ or CD8+ T cells sorted from blood, collected in a trial of the OX40 agonist ivuxolimab. The receptor's source is an adult with an advanced solid tumor such as melanoma, head and neck, liver or kidney cancer. The V call is TRBV7-8, the J call TRBJ1-5, with D perhaps matching TRBD1 (6 bases). The chain's CDR3 is CASSHDGGHGNQPQHF. The CDR3 bases are TGTGCCAGCAGCCACGACGGGGGGCACGGCAATCAGCCCCAGCATTTT.